What follows are 15 T cell receptor beta chains derived from one specimen sequenced in a study of regulatory T cells in long-lasting Graves disease. The time point here: newly diagnosed GD, antithyroid drugs for less than 3 months. RNA from PBMCs was the source of the TCR library. iRepertoire HTBI primers and Arm-PCR of CDR3 regions built TCR beta libraries. Using its own MiXCR run on the multiplex PCR reads, TCRdb lists one record per CDR3 protein. Counted here are 500,000 or so distinct CDR3 sequences, under 20% occurring once; the ten biggest clones make up about 12%. In addition, the sample was reused for a study of T cells in Graves' hyperthyroidism and ophthalmopathy.

Sequencing was performed on peripheral blood mononuclear cells (PBMCs), taken at new diagnosis, from a patient treated with antithyroid drugs. These receptors were collected from a man aged 35 to 55 with Graves disease.

The chain recombines TRBV20-1 with TRBJ1-2; 7 nucleotides match TRBD1. CDR1 DFQATT and CDR2 SNEGSKA come from the germline V gene (reference sequence). V lost 6 bases, J lost 0 bases, and 1 base stayed unmatched. The CDR3 covers 12 residues. The CDR3 protein is CSAGQSNYGYTF. The CDR3 bases are TGCAGTGCGGGACAGTCTAACTATGGCTACACCTTC.

This clonotype was counted many times. V gene TRBV12-3 or TRBV12-4 combines with J gene TRBJ2-1; no clear D. V was clipped by 1 base and J by 6 bases, with 13 bases between them. There are 15 residues in the CDR3. The CDR3 sequence: CASSLGGPGSNEQFF. As DNA, the CDR3 is TGTGCCAGCAGTTTAGGCGGTCCCGGAAGCAATGAGCAGTTCTTC.

This clonotype was counted ten times or more. The chain combines TRBV12-3 or TRBV12-4 with TRBJ2-7, with TRBD2 matching over 16 bases. V was pared by 7 bases and J by 6 bases, with 18 bases of the junction left unmatched. The CDR3 extends over 19 amino acids. The CDR3 region has the DNA TGTGCCAGCAAAATCACCGGGACTAGCGGGAGGGCCTTTCGTGGCGAGCAGTACTTC. Its translation: CASKITGTSGRAFRGEQYF.

In its sample, this clonotype was seen a few times. J is TRBJ2-1 and V is TRBV29-1; 9 nucleotides match TRBD2. The germline V gene has CDR1 SQVTM and CDR2 ANQGSEA. V was clipped by 8 bases and J by 12 bases; unmatched bases: 14. This CDR3 is built from 13 residues. Here the CDR3 reads CSISGTSSSGQFF. Written as DNA, the CDR3 is TGCAGCATATCCGGGACTAGCTCCAGCGGGCAGTTCTTC.

This clonotype came up many times. CDR3 sequence: CASSFWQGEKLFF. The CDR3 DNA follows: TGTGCCAGCAGTTTTTGGCAGGGAGAAAAACTGTTTTTT. The genes are TRBV12-3 or TRBV12-4 and TRBJ1-4; weak D call: TRBD1 (5 bases). Deletions cut 3 bases from V and 8 bases from J, with 10 bases between. The CDR3 is 13 amino acids.

This clonotype was recorded at least ten times. V is TRBV6-1 and J is TRBJ2-1; tentatively, D is TRBD2 (6 bases). There are 11 residues in the CDR3. V lost 7 bases, J lost 12 bases, and 13 bases lay in between. Looked up from germline, CDR1 is MNHNS and CDR2 is SASEGT. The CDR3, as DNA: TGTGCCAGCAACCCGCCCGGGAGGCAGTTCTTC. This translates into CASNPPGRQFF.

This clonotype was found many times. This chain joins TRBV20-1 and TRBJ1-1; D is unclear. V was cut by 2 bases and J by 11 bases, with 18 bases left in between. This CDR3 has 13 residues. Germline V gene data show CDR1 as DFQATT and CDR2 as SNEGSKA (reference sequence). CDR3 region: CSARIGRASRAFF. CDR3 DNA sequence: TGCAGTGCTAGAATCGGACGGGCCAGCCGGGCTTTCTTT.

This clonotype was seen at least ten times. The chain joins TRBV12-3 or TRBV12-4 to TRBJ2-2, with D uncertain. Trimming shortened V by 3 bases and J by 3 bases, and 8 bases separated the two germline ends. This CDR3 has 14 residues. In nucleotides, the CDR3 is TGTGCCAGCAGTTTTCACCAGGACACCGGGGAGCTGTTTTTT. Amino acid sequence: CASSFHQDTGELFF.

In its sample, this clonotype was seen many times. This sequence joins TRBV9 and TRBJ2-2, with D possibly being TRBD1 or TRBD2 (5 bases each). V dropped 4 bases and J dropped 3 bases, with 10 bases sitting between them. The germline V gene has CDR1 SGDLS and CDR2 YYNGEE. The CDR3 runs 14 residues. DNA for the CDR3: TGTGCCAGCAGCTTGGGACCAGACACCGGGGAGCTGTTTTTT. Protein: CASSLGPDTGELFF.

In the case of this clonotype: A much larger clone lies a single base off, so this may be a read error. This sequence joins TRBV11-3 and TRBJ2-2; D uncertain. CDR3 length: 14 residues. CDR1 is SGHNT and CDR2 is YENEEA in the germline V gene. Trimming cost V 1 base and J 3 bases, with 6 bases left between them. The CDR3 nucleotides are TGTGCCAGCAGCTTAGCAGCGTACACCGGGGAGCTGTTTTTT. Its protein is CASSLAAYTGELFF.

This clonotype has a count of ten or more. V usage is TRBV20-1 and J usage is TRBJ2-7, with 9 bases identical to TRBD2. The V and J ends lost 0 bases and 6 bases, in that order; junction bases with no gene match: 6. CDR1 and CDR2 (germline): DFQATT, SNEGSKA (reference sequence). This CDR3 comprises 14 residues. The CDR3 loop reads CSARDPLAGTEQYF. The CDR3 nucleotides are TGCAGTGCTAGAGATCCCCTAGCGGGAACCGAGCAGTACTTC.

This clonotype showed up many times. This chain uses TRBV27 with TRBJ2-7; weak D call: TRBD1 (6 bases). The CDR3 length is 13 residues. From germline, CDR1 is MNHEY and CDR2 SMNVEV (reference sequence). The V end was cut by 5 bases, the J end by 3 bases, with 11 bases between. The CDR3 DNA is TGTGCCAGCAGTCTTGGGACACGCTACGAGCAGTACTTC. Translation: CASSLGTRYEQYF.

This clonotype was detected only once. A far larger clone is one base from this, pointing to a likely read error. The chain links TRBV7-9 to TRBJ2-1, with TRBD1 matching 8 bases. The CDR3 is 13 residues long. Germline CDR1 reads SEHNR; CDR2 reads FQNEAQ (reference sequence). The CDR3 here is CASSRDRGNERFF. The CDR3 coding sequence is TGTGCCAGCAGCAGAGACAGGGGAAATGAGCGGTTCTTC.

Notes on this clonotype: Being one base from a much bigger clone, this may be a read error. The chain joins TRBV5-1 to TRBJ1-1, with 9 bases identical to TRBD1. Germline CDR1 and CDR2: SGHRS and YFSETQ. The CDR3 runs to 15 residues. In DNA form, the CDR3 reads TGCGCCAGCAGCCTACGGACAGGGGTAGGCACTGAAGCTCTCTTT. This gives the protein CASSLRTGVGTEALF.

This clonotype came up many times. This sequence joins TRBV2 and TRBJ2-4; 14 bases are a match to TRBD2. Germline CDR1 SNHLY, CDR2 FYNNEI. Losses at the gene ends were 8 bases for V and 2 bases for J; bases not matched to a gene: 8. CDR3 size: 17 residues. This CDR3 reads CASFGTSGGGTKNIQYF. Here the CDR3 DNA reads TGTGCCAGCTTCGGGACTAGCGGGGGAGGGACCAAAAACATTCAGTACTTC.